The source of this T cell receptor (beta chain) is a study of T cells in Graves' hyperthyroidism and ophthalmopathy. Study summary: Prior to any treatment, at the point of initial diagnosis, peripheral blood was collected.

Amplified regions were TCR beta CDR3 sequences from RNA transcripts. HTBI primers were used for first-round RT-PCR of the TCR CDR3. TCRdb reprocessed the multiplex PCR reads via MiXCR and lists one record per CDR3 protein. The sample contains some 350,000 distinct CDR3 sequences, roughly 25% of which appear only once. These patients, aged 18 to 65, had recently diagnosed hyperthyroidism lasting under 2 months. Patients were excluded for uncontrolled infection, other autoimmune disease, pregnancy or lactation. This sample holds PBMCs from roughly 10 ml fresh peripheral blood. This CDR3 contains 17 residues. CDR1 and CDR2 (germline): SGHVS, FQNEAQ. V lost 2 bases and J lost 5; bases outside the gene matches: 12.

The sequence was obtained from a man in his forties or fifties with Graves' hyperthyroidism. Sequencing was performed on blood. This chain connects TRBV7-8 to TRBJ2-5, with 9 bases fitting TRBD2. The CDR3 region is CASSLLIAGVVAETQYF. The CDR3, as DNA: TGTGCCAGCAGCTTACTTATAGCGGGAGTAGTTGCGGAGACCCAGTACTTC.